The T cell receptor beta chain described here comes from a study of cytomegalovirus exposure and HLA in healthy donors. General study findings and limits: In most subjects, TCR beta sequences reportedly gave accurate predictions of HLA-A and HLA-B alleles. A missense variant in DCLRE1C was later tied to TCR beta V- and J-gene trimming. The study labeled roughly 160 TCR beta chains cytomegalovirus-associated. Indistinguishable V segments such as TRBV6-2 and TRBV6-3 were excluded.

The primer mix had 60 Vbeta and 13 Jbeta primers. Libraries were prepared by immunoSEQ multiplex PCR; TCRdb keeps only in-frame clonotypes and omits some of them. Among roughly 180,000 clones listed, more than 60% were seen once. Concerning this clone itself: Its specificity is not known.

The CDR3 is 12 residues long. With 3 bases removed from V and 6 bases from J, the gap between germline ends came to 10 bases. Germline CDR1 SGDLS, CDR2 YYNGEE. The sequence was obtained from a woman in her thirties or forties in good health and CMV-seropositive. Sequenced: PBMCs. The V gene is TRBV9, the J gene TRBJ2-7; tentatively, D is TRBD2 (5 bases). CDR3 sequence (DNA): TGTGCCAGCAGCGCAGACGCGGGCGAGCAGTACTTC. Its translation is CASSADAGEQYF.